This T cell receptor beta chain emerged from a study of spatial heterogeneity in lung cancer. Study in general: A unique TCR and UMI combination showed up more than ten times in raw reads, on average.

The CDR3 contains 17 residues. CDR1 SGHAT and CDR2 FQNNGV come from the germline V gene. Trimming stripped 4 bases from V and 3 bases from J, with 22 bases between. TCRdb reanalysed the 5' RACE reads using MiXCR and keeps one entry per CDR3 protein. Of about 23,000 distinct CDR3 sequences in the sample, 3% to 3.5% were seen once. Many counts were recorded for this clonotype. Described time point: sample taken at primary tumor resection. Sequencing of whole RNA from tumor, nontumor lung or frozen PBMC involved no sorting. There were some 70 donors, all of them untreated patients with early-stage non-small cell lung cancer.

This chain connects TRBV11-2 to TRBJ2-7; possibly TRBD1 for D (6 bases). The receptor's source is a female donor with early-stage non-small cell lung cancer. Specimen: PBMCs, collected at surgery. CDR3 in DNA: TGTGCCAGCAGCTCAGTTTTTAATATGGGACATCTCTACGAGCAGTACTTC. It encodes CASSSVFNMGHLYEQYF.